The rows below give T cell receptor beta chains drawn from one sample of a study of cytomegalovirus exposure and HLA in healthy donors. The method was immunoSEQ multiplex PCR; TCRdb's version includes in-frame clones alone and lacks a portion of them. The data contain 150,000 to 200,000 clones, 70% to 80% of them seen just once; the ten biggest clones take up approximately 1.3%. Sequenced sample: PBMCs. The receptors shown here come from a man between 25 and 39 years old in good health and CMV-seronegative. The CDR3 runs from the conserved cysteine through the conserved F or W. D genes are given only for firm matches. Clone size appears in some rows only: once, few, many, or a class for an expanded clone.

NA	NA	TRBV7-9	TRBJ1-2	CASSEQTGVRGSF	TGTGCCAGCAGCGAACAGACAGGAGTGAGAGGAAGCTTC
TRBD1	NA	TRBV11-1	TRBJ1-2	CASSRTGENGYTF	TGTGCCAGCAGTCGGACAGGGGAAAATGGCTACACCTTC
TRBD2	NA	TRBV7-8	TRBJ2-1	CASSRSGTGYNEQFF	TGTGCCAGCAGCCGAAGCGGGACTGGGTACAATGAGCAGTTCTTC
NA	NA	TRBV19	TRBJ1-1	CASSPRLARNTEAFF	TGTGCCAGTAGCCCGAGACTCGCGAGGAACACTGAAGCTTTCTTT
TRBD2	NA	TRBV14	TRBJ2-5	CASSQRGRETQYF	TGTGCCAGCAGCCAACGCGGGAGGGAGACCCAGTACTTC
TRBD2	NA	TRBV19	TRBJ2-5	CASSIKGGSETQYF	TGTGCCAGTAGTATAAAAGGCGGGAGTGAGACCCAGTACTTC
NA	NA	TRBV28	TRBJ1-1	CASGGKVFDTEAFF	TGTGCCAGTGGGGGGAAGGTGTTTGACACTGAAGCTTTCTTT
NA	once	TRBV7-9	TRBJ1-1	CASSLATGITEAFF	TGTGCCAGCAGCTTAGCGACTGGAATCACTGAAGCTTTCTTT
TRBD1	NA	TRBV4-2	TRBJ2-7	CASSQESPTGHLGLSYEQYF	TGTGCCAGCAGCCAAGAAAGTCCGACAGGGCATTTAGGCCTCTCCTACGAGCAGTACTTC
NA	NA	TRBV5-1	TRBJ2-5	CASSLDREQYF	TGCGCCAGCAGCCTAGACAGAGAACAGTACTTC
NA	NA	TRBV19	TRBJ2-5	CASSISGSRGQETQYF	TGTGCCAGTAGTATTTCGGGAAGCCGGGGCCAAGAGACCCAGTACTTC
TRBD1	NA	TRBV19	TRBJ1-5	CASSIMTGSNQPQHF	TGTGCCAGTAGTATCATGACAGGGAGCAATCAGCCCCAGCATTTT
TRBD1	NA	TRBV30	TRBJ2-7	CAWSPGQRVYEQYF	TGTGCCTGGAGTCCGGGACAGCGAGTATACGAGCAGTACTTC
NA	NA	TRBV6-1	TRBJ2-7	CASRHRQPYEQYF	TGTGCCAGCCGGCACAGGCAACCTTACGAGCAGTACTTC
TRBD2	once	TRBV11-2	TRBJ2-1	CASSAGTNYNEQFF	TGTGCCAGCAGCGCCGGGACTAACTACAATGAGCAGTTCTTC
NA	NA	TRBV7-9	TRBJ1-1	CASSLALIGQGEAFF	TGTGCCAGCAGCTTAGCGCTAATCGGCCAGGGTGAAGCTTTCTTT
TRBD1	NA	TRBV5-4	TRBJ2-1	CASSLREGAYNEQFF	TGTGCCAGCAGCTTGCGAGAGGGGGCGTACAATGAGCAGTTCTTC
NA	NA	TRBV6-5	TRBJ1-1	CASRRTGTEAFF	TGTGCCAGCAGACGGACGGGGACTGAAGCTTTCTTT
NA	NA	TRBV28	TRBJ2-1	CASSSGESYNEQFF	TGTGCCAGCAGTTCCGGGGAGTCCTACAATGAGCAGTTCTTC
NA	NA	TRBV6-5	TRBJ2-7	CASSYSGQLYEQYF	TGTGCCAGCAGTTACTCGGGACAATTATACGAGCAGTACTTC
NA	NA	TRBV25-1	TRBJ1-4	CASSERSGPVGSEKLFF	TGTGCCAGCAGTGAAAGATCTGGGCCGGTTGGGTCAGAGAAACTGTTTTTT
TRBD2	NA	TRBV4-1	TRBJ2-7	CASSHPSGTGGYEQYF	TGCGCCAGCAGCCACCCTAGCGGGACTGGAGGGTACGAGCAGTACTTC
NA	NA	TRBV28	TRBJ1-3	CASSSSVPYTIYF	NA
NA	few	TRBV7-6	TRBJ1-2	CASSSNIANYGYTF	TGTGCCAGCAGCTCTAATATTGCTAACTATGGCTACACCTTC
TRBD1	NA	TRBV11-2	TRBJ2-7	CASSFDADRVYEQYF	TGTGCCAGCAGCTTCGATGCTGACAGGGTCTACGAGCAGTACTTC
TRBD1	NA	TRBV5-4	TRBJ2-5	CASSPAGTGQETQYF	TGTGCCAGCAGCCCCGCCGGGACAGGCCAAGAGACCCAGTACTTC
NA	once	TRBV7-9	TRBJ1-2	CASSHDKFYGYTF	TGTGCCAGCAGTCACGACAAGTTCTATGGCTACACCTTC
NA	NA	TRBV30	TRBJ1-4	CAWAGWEKLFF	TGTGCCTGGGCAGGGTGGGAAAAACTGTTTTTT
TRBD2	once	TRBV11-2	TRBJ2-2	CASSWRTSGGRELFF	TGTGCCAGCAGCTGGAGGACTAGCGGGGGTAGGGAGCTGTTTTTT
NA	NA	TRBV7-2	TRBJ2-3	CASSLEGVGGRLTDTQYF	TGTGCCAGCAGCTTAGAGGGGGTCGGGGGGCGACTGACAGATACGCAGTATTTT
NA	NA	TRBV6-5	TRBJ1-5	CASGETDNQPQHF	TGTGCCAGCGGGGAGACCGACAATCAGCCCCAGCATTTT
NA	NA	TRBV7-7	TRBJ2-2	CASSLTGMGTGELFF	TGTGCTAGCAGCCTTACGGGGATGGGCACCGGGGAGCTGTTTTTT
TRBD2	NA	TRBV11-3	TRBJ2-7	CASPRGELAGCYEQYF	TGTGCCAGTCCCCGAGGTGAACTAGCGGGCTGCTACGAGCAGTACTTC
NA	NA	TRBV6-5	TRBJ2-7	CASSYSGPPSYEQYF	TGTGCCAGCAGTTACTCCGGTCCTCCCTCCTACGAGCAGTACTTC
TRBD1	NA	TRBV28	TRBJ2-7	CASRRPGQASYEQYF	TGTGCCAGCAGGCGACCGGGACAGGCGTCCTACGAGCAGTACTTC
TRBD1	NA	TRBV5-1	TRBJ2-5	CASRTGTVKETQYF	TGCGCCAGCAGGACAGGGACAGTTAAAGAGACCCAGTACTTC
TRBD1	NA	TRBV7-9	TRBJ2-2	CASSPTGDTGELFF	TGTGCCAGCAGCCCCACAGGGGACACCGGGGAGCTGTTTTTT
NA	NA	TRBV6-1	TRBJ2-7	CASEGEREQYF	TGTGCCAGCGAGGGGGAGAGGGAGCAGTACTTC
TRBD1	NA	TRBV7-9	TRBJ1-6	CASSLETGGASPLHF	TGTGCCAGCAGCTTAGAGACAGGGGGAGCTTCACCCCTCCACTTT
TRBD1	few	TRBV4-3	TRBJ2-7	CASSDRGRGEQYF	TGCGCCAGCAGCGACAGGGGGCGCGGCGAGCAGTACTTC
NA	NA	TRBV2	TRBJ2-1	CASSVEGGAGYNEQFF	TGTGCCAGCAGTGTGGAAGGGGGAGCAGGCTACAATGAGCAGTTCTTC
NA	NA	TRBV6-1	TRBJ1-5	CASSESQGPNQPQHF	TGTGCCAGCAGTGAATCACAGGGACCCAATCAGCCCCAGCATTTT
NA	NA	TRBV6-5	TRBJ1-2	CASSGKVVYGYTF	TGTGCCAGCTCCGGGAAAGTCGTTTATGGCTACACCTTC
NA	few	TRBV19	TRBJ1-2	CASSSQGYEHGYTF	TGTGCCAGTAGTTCACAGGGTTACGAGCATGGCTACACCTTC
NA	NA	TRBV7-2	TRBJ2-3	CASSLGDKDTQYF	TGTGCCAGCAGCTTAGGGGACAAAGATACGCAGTATTTT
TRBD1	few	TRBV4-3	TRBJ2-1	CASSQDRQGAYNEQFF	TGCGCCAGCAGCCAAGATAGACAGGGGGCCTACAATGAGCAGTTCTTC
NA	few	TRBV7-2	TRBJ1-4	CASRHREEKLFF	TGTGCCAGCAGGCACCGGGAAGAAAAACTGTTTTTT
NA	NA	TRBV4-1	TRBJ2-7	CASSQAEHSYEQYF	TGCGCCAGCAGCCAGGCGGAGCACTCCTACGAGCAGTACTTC
NA	NA	TRBV28	TRBJ2-7	CASHSGLGVEQYF	TGTGCCAGCCACTCGGGACTGGGCGTGGAGCAGTACTTC
NA	NA	TRBV11-1	TRBJ2-3	CASRYGADTQYF	TGTGCCAGCAGATACGGTGCAGATACGCAGTATTTT
NA	NA	TRBV6-6	TRBJ2-7	CASSYRTGEEQYF	TGTGCCAGCAGTTACCGGACGGGGGAAGAGCAGTACTTC
NA	NA	TRBV28	TRBJ1-1	CASSTLNTEAFF	TGTGCCAGCAGTACTTTGAACACTGAAGCTTTCTTT
TRBD1	NA	TRBV19	TRBJ1-5	CASSIRGFDSNQPQHF	TGTGCCAGTAGTATCAGGGGGTTTGATAGCAATCAGCCCCAGCATTTT
TRBD1	NA	TRBV5-1	TRBJ1-2	CASSTMGQGSLGGYTF	TGCGCCAGCAGCACGATGGGACAGGGGTCCTTGGGTGGCTACACCTTC
NA	NA	TRBV28	TRBJ2-7	CASSPGLREQYF	TGTGCCAGCAGTCCGGGTTTGAGGGAGCAGTACTTC